This entry lists 21 T cell receptor beta chains sequenced from one sample in a study of molecular identifiers for immune sequencing clone quantification. One entry per CDR3 protein results from TCRdb running MiXCR on the PCR reads. The data contain about 65,000 distinct CDR3 sequences, 17% of them singletons. Sequencing was carried out using naive CD8+ T cells from blood, with Jurkat cell RNA spiked in. Regarding subset: FACS-sorted CD8+CD4-CCR7+CD45RA+ naive T cells. These receptors were collected from a human donor in good health. Some libraries in this study had Jurkat cell RNA spiked in.

Comment on this clonotype: A much larger clone differs by one base, so this may be a read error. The DNA for the CDR3 is TGTGCCAGCAGCCCCCTTTTTCCTGGGGCCAACGTCCTGACTTTC. This gives the protein CASSPLFPGANVLTF. The chain couples TRBV7-9 to TRBJ2-6; no reliable D call. Germline V gives CDR1 SEHNR, CDR2 FQNEAQ (reference sequence). Trimming stripped 5 bases from V and 2 bases from J, with 10 bases between. CDR3 length: 15 amino acids.

This chain uses TRBV20-1 with TRBJ2-1; TRBD1 matches at 10 bases. The CDR3 runs to 19 residues. Unmatched junction bases numbered 16, after V lost 0 bases and J lost 5 bases. From germline, CDR1 is DFQATT and CDR2 SNEGSKA (reference sequence). The DNA for the CDR3 is TGCAGTGCTAGAGACGGGGACAGGGGTAAGGGTGATCAAAACAATGAGCAGTTCTTC. Amino acids: CSARDGDRGKGDQNNEQFF.

The sample holds many counts of this clonotype. The chain couples TRBV7-6 to TRBJ2-6, with no clear D. Germline V gene data show CDR1 as SGHVS and CDR2 as FNYEAQ. The CDR3 totals 14 residues. V gave up 4 bases and J gave up 0 bases, with 4 bases separating them. CDR3 sequence: CASSWSSGANVLTF. The CDR3 region has the DNA TGTGCCAGCAGCTGGAGCTCTGGGGCCAACGTCCTGACTTTC.

This clonotype occurred many times. This chain connects TRBV20-1 to TRBJ1-6, with a tentative D call TRBD1 (6 bases). V lost 1 base and J 4 bases, leaving 17 bases between the germline ends. The CDR3 loop spans 17 amino acids. Germline CDR1 DFQATT, CDR2 SNEGSKA (reference sequence). Here the CDR3 DNA reads TGCAGTGCTAGAGTAGAGACAGGAGGGGAATATAATTCACCCCTCCACTTT. Its translation: CSARVETGGEYNSPLHF.

This clonotype appeared many times. The chain couples TRBV18 to TRBJ2-3; no clear D gene. The germline CDR1 and CDR2 sequences are KGHSH and LQKENI. The CDR3 contains 16 residues. Trimming took off 3 bases at V and 3 bases at J, with 16 bases between the two ends. In DNA form, the CDR3 reads TGTGCCAGCTCACCCCCAGTGATAGCAGTTACAGATACGCAGTATTTT. Translated: CASSPPVIAVTDTQYF.

There are many counts of this clonotype. This chain joins TRBV30 and TRBJ2-3; 7 positions agree with TRBD2. There are 21 residues in the CDR3. With 1 base clipped from V and 5 bases from J, the junction kept 27 bases outside the gene matches. CDR1 and CDR2 from the germline V gene are GTSNPN and SVGIG (reference sequence). The CDR3 spells CAWSGTIVAGLPPRLGDTQYF. The DNA of the CDR3 is TGTGCCTGGAGTGGAACGATCGTAGCGGGTTTGCCCCCCCGGTTGGGAGATACGCAGTATTTT.

CDR3 DNA sequence: TGTGCCAGCAGTTACGGGTTCGAAGCTTTCTTT. It specifies CASSYGFEAFF. The chain couples TRBV6-2 or TRBV6-3 to TRBJ1-1, with D unresolved. CDR1 is MNHEY, CDR2 SVGEGT, per germline. Trimming removed 2 bases at V and 8 bases at J, with 6 bases between. The CDR3 covers 11 residues.

The rearrangement uses TRBV6-1 and TRBJ2-1, with 10 nucleotides matching TRBD1. The CDR3 is 15 residues long. V gave up 3 bases and J gave up 6 bases; unmatched junction bases: 5. CDR1 and CDR2 (germline): MNHNS, SASEGT. CDR3: CASSDGTGALNEQFF. CDR3 bases: TGTGCCAGCAGTGACGGGACAGGGGCCCTCAATGAGCAGTTCTTC.

The table lists this clonotype with a few counts. The genes are TRBV7-9 and TRBJ2-2, with unresolved D. The germline gives CDR1 SEHNR, CDR2 FQNEAQ (reference sequence). With 1 base removed from V and 4 bases from J, the gap between germline ends came to 7 bases. CDR3 length equals 14 residues. CDR3: CASSLDASTGELFF. Here the CDR3 DNA reads TGTGCCAGCAGCTTAGACGCCAGCACCGGGGAGCTGTTTTTT.

This clonotype appeared a few times. CDR3 sequence (DNA): TGTGCCAGCAGCTTAGAATCGGGGAACACTGAAGCTTTCTTT. Translating it yields CASSLESGNTEAFF. The chain combines TRBV7-9 with TRBJ1-1; D is uncertain. The CDR3 extends over 14 amino acids. The V gene's germline CDR1 is SEHNR and CDR2 FQNEAQ (reference sequence). Trimming cost V 1 base and J 1 base, with 7 bases left between them. The full variable domain, in which reference TRBV7-9 and TRBJ1-1 provide the parts outside the CDR3, is DTGVSQNPRHKITKRGQNVTFRCDPISEHNRLYWYRQTLGQGPEFLTYFQNEAQLEKSRLLSDRFSAERPKGSFSTLEIQRTEQGDSAMYLCASSLESGNTEAFFGQGTRLTVV.

Worth noting for this clonotype: Possible read error: a much larger clone is one base away. This chain links TRBV7-9 with TRBJ1-3; unclear D gene. The CDR3 loop spans 13 amino acids. Germline V gene sequence: CDR1 SEHNR, CDR2 FQNEAQ (reference sequence). Trimming pared 2 bases from V and 4 bases from J, leaving 6 bases between. The CDR3 DNA sequence: TGTGCCAGCAGCTTACTCTCGGGAAACACCATATATTTT. It encodes CASSLLSGNTIYF.

This clonotype was seen ten or more times. V gene TRBV28 combines with J gene TRBJ2-7, with a weak D call TRBD1 (6 bases). The CDR3 totals 16 residues. Trimming took 6 bases from V and 2 from J, leaving 20 bases between them. Germline V gives CDR1 MDHEN, CDR2 SYDVKM. This chain's CDR3 is CASSPRDTRLPYEQYF. In DNA, the CDR3 is TGTGCCAGCAGCCCTCGGGACACCCGCCTACCCTACGAGCAGTACTTC. The variable domain in full, completed from reference TRBV28 and TRBJ2-7, reads DVKVTQSSRYLVKRTGEKVFLECVQDMDHENMFWYRQDPGLGLRLIYFSYDVKMKEKGDIPEGYSVSREKKERFSLILESASTNQTSMYLCASSPRDTRLPYEQYFGPGTRLTVT.

This clonotype was counted once. A much larger clone sits a single nucleotide away, making a read error possible. The CDR3 loop reads CASSMTAPSYEQYF. The CDR3 nucleotides read TGTGCCAGCAGCATGACAGCGCCCTCCTACGAGCAGTACTTC. The rearrangement uses TRBV11-3 and TRBJ2-7; possible D gene TRBD1, 5 bases. With 5 bases removed from V and 0 bases from J, the gap between germline ends came to 11 bases. Germline V CDR1 and CDR2: SGHNT, YENEEA. The CDR3 sequence is 14 residues long.

This clonotype was found many times. The chain links TRBV4-1 to TRBJ1-1, with D maybe TRBD1 (5 bases). V lost 6 bases, J lost 6 bases, and 23 bases lay in between. The CDR3 extends over 16 amino acids. Germline V lookup: CDR1 MGHRA, CDR2 YSYEKL. CDR3 amino acids: CASSTRMFSGDPEAFF. The CDR3 DNA reads TGCGCCAGCAGTACAAGGATGTTTTCGGGGGATCCTGAAGCTTTCTTT.

This clonotype has at least ten counts. The chain uses TRBV24-1 and TRBJ2-5; no clear D gene. The CDR3 totals 14 residues. CDR1 and CDR2 (germline): KGHDR, SFDVKD. The ends were cut back, 8 bases at V and 4 bases at J, with 16 bases in the middle. CDR3 bases: TGTGCCACCAAAAGTCCCGCCGAAGGAGAGACCCAGTACTTC. The encoded protein is CATKSPAEGETQYF.

The genes are TRBV7-8 and TRBJ2-1; 14 bases are shared with TRBD2. This CDR3 region has 14 residues. Germline CDR1 and CDR2: SGHVS and FQNEAQ. The junction had 4 bases not matched to a gene; V was cut back by 5 bases and J by 10 bases. CDR3 sequence (DNA): TGTGCCAGCAGCCAGGGACTAGCGGGAGTAGAGCAGTTCTTC. Translated, it gives CASSQGLAGVEQFF.

Many counts were recorded for this clonotype. V is TRBV4-1 and J is TRBJ2-2; D is uncertain. The CDR3 totals 14 residues. Trimming cost V 0 bases and J 6 bases, with 8 bases left between them. CDR1 is MGHRA and CDR2 is YSYEKL in the germline V gene. The CDR3 DNA reads as TGCGCCAGCAGCCAAGAAGTCCAAGCCGGGGAGCTGTTTTTT. It specifies CASSQEVQAGELFF.

The chain carries TRBV6-1 and TRBJ2-7; D perhaps matches TRBD2 (6 bases). Germline-derived CDR1 and CDR2 are MNHNS and SASEGT. The length of the CDR3 is 14 residues. Trimming removed 7 bases at V and 2 bases at J, with 15 bases between. DNA for the CDR3: TGTGCCAGCAACCAAGCGGACTACCCCTACGAGCAGTACTTC. Encoded protein: CASNQADYPYEQYF.

This clonotype was found many times. This chain links TRBV7-8 with TRBJ2-7; weak D call: TRBD1 (5 bases). This CDR3 has 16 residues. Trimming took 3 bases from V and 0 from J, leaving 15 bases between them. The V gene's germline CDR1 is SGHVS and CDR2 FQNEAQ. CDR3 protein: CASSFDRHVGSYEQYF. The CDR3 nucleotides are TGTGCCAGCAGCTTTGACAGACATGTAGGCTCCTACGAGCAGTACTTC.

This clonotype was recorded at least ten times. This chain joins TRBV27 and TRBJ2-1, with D uncertain. Trimming took 3 bases from V and 1 from J, leaving 7 bases between them. This CDR3 region has 14 residues. CDR1 is MNHEY and CDR2 is SMNVEV in the germline V gene (reference sequence). The CDR3 coding sequence is TGTGCCAGCAGTTTTCTTCGTTCCTACAATGAGCAGTTCTTC. Its translation is CASSFLRSYNEQFF.

This clonotype was detected many times. This CDR3 is CASSTPWSNSGNTIYF. The CDR3 region has the DNA TGTGCCAGCAGCACACCATGGAGTAACTCTGGAAACACCATATATTTT. The chain uses TRBV7-9 and TRBJ1-3; unclear D gene. Germline CDR1 SEHNR, CDR2 FQNEAQ (reference sequence). The CDR3 consists of 16 residues. Deletions cut 5 bases from V and 0 bases from J, with 14 bases between.